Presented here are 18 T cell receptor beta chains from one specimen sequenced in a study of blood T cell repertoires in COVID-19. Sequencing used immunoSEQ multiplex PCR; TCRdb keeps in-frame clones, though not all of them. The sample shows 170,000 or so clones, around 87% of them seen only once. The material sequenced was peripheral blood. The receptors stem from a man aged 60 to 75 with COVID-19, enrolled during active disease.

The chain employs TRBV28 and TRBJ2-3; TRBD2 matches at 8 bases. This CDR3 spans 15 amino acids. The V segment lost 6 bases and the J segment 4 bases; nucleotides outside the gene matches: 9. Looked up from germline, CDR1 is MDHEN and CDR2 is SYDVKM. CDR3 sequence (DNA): TGTGCCAGCAGCCCCCGGGAGGGGGGTGCAGATACGCAGTATTTT. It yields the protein CASSPREGGADTQYF. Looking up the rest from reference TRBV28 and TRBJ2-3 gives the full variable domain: DVKVTQSSRYLVKRTGEKVFLECVQDMDHENMFWYRQDPGLGLRLIYFSYDVKMKEKGDIPEGYSVSREKKERFSLILESASTNQTSMYLCASSPREGGADTQYFGPGTRLTVL.

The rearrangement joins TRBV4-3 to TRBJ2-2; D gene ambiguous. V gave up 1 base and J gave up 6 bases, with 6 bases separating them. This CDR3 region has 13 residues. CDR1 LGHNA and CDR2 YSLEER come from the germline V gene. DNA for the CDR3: TGCGCCAGCAGCCAAGTGCCAGCCGGGGAGCTGTTTTTT. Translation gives CASSQVPAGELFF.

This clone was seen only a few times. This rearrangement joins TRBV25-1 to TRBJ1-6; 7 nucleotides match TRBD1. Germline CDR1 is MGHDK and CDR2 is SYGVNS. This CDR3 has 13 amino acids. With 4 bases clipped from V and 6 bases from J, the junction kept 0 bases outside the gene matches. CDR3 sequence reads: CASSGDSNSPLHF. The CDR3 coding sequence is TGTGCCAGCAGTGGGGACAGTAATTCACCCCTCCACTTT.

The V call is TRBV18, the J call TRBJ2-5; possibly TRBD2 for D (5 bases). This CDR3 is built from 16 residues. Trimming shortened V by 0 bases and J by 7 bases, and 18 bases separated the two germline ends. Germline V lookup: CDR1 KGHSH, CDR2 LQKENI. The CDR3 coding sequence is TGTGCCAGCTCACCACCGAAGAACAGCGGAGAAGGGACCCAGTACTTC. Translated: CASSPPKNSGEGTQYF.

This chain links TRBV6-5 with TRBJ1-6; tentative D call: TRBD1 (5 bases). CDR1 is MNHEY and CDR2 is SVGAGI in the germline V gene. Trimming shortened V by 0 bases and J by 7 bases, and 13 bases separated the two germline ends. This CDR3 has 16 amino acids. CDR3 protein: CASSYSNQGINSPLHF. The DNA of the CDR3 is TGTGCCAGCAGTTACTCGAATCAGGGTATCAATTCACCCCTCCACTTT.

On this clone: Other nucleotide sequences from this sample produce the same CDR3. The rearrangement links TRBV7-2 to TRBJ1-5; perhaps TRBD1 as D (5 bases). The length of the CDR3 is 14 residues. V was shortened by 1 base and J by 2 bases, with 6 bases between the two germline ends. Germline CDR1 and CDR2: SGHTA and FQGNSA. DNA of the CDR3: TGTGCCAGCAGCTTAGGCAGGGGCAATCAGCCCCAGCATTTT. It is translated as CASSLGRGNQPQHF.

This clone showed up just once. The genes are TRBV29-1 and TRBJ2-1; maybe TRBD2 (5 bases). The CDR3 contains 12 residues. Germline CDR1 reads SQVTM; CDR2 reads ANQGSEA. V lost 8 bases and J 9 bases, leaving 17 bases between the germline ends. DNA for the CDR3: TGCAGCTCCACGAGAGGGTCCAGTGAGCAGTTCTTC. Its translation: CSSTRGSSEQFF.

CDR3 sequence (DNA): TGTGCCAGCAGCTTAGCGATGGGGGGAGGCACTGAAGCTTTCTTT. This sequence encodes CASSLAMGGGTEAFF. V and J are TRBV7-2 and TRBJ1-1; possibly TRBD1 for D (5 bases). CDR3 length equals 15 residues. Trimming removed 0 bases from V and 4 bases from J, with 12 bases in between. CDR1 SGHTA and CDR2 FQGNSA come from the germline V gene.

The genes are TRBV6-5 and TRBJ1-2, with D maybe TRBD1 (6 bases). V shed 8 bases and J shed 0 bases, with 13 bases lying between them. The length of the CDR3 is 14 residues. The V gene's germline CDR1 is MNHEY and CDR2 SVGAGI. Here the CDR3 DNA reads TGTGCCAGCTGGACAGTGTCTCCTAACTATGGCTACACCTTC. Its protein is CASWTVSPNYGYTF.

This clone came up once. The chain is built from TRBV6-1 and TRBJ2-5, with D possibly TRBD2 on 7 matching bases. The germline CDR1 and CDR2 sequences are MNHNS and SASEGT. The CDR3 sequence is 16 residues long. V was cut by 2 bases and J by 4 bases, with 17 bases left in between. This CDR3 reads CASSESRGARRETQYF. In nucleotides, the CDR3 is TGTGCCAGCAGTGAAAGCCGGGGGGCGCGTAGAGAGACCCAGTACTTC.

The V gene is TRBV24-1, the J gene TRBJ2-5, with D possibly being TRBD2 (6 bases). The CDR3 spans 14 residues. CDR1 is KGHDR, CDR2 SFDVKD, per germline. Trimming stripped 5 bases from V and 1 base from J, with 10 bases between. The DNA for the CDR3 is TGTGCCACCAGTGCCCGGGGAGGCCAAGAGACCCAGTACTTC. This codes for CATSARGGQETQYF.

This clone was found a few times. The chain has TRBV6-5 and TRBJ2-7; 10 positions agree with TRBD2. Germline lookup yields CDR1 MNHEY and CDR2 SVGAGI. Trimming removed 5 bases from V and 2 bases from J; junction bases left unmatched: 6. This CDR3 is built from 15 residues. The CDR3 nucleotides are TGTGCCAGCAGTCTACGGACTAGCGGTCCCTACGAGCAGTACTTC. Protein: CASSLRTSGPYEQYF.

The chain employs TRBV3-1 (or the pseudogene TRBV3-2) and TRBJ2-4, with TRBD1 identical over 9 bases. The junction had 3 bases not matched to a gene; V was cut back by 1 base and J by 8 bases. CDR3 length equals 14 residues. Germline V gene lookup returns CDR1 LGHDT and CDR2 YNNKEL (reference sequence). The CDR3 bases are TGTGCCAGCAGCCAAGCGGGACAGGGTGACATTCAGTACTTC. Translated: CASSQAGQGDIQYF.

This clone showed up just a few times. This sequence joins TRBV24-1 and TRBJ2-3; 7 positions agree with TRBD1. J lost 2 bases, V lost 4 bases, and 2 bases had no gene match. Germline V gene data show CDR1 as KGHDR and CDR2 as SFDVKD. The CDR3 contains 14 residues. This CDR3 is CATSEDRTTDTQYF. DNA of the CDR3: TGTGCCACCAGTGAGGACAGGACCACAGATACGCAGTATTTT.

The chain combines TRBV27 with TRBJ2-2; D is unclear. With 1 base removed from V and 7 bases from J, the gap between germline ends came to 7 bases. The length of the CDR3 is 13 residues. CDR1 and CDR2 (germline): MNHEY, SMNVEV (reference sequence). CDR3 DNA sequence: TGTGCCAGCAGTTTATTTACTGGCGGGGAGCTGTTTTTT. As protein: CASSLFTGGELFF.

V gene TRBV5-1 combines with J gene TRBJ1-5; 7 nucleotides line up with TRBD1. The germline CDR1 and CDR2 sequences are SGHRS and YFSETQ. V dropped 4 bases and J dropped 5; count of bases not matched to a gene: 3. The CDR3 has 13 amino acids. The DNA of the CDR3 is TGCGCCAGCAGCCATACAGGGGATCAGCCCCAGCATTTT. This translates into CASSHTGDQPQHF.

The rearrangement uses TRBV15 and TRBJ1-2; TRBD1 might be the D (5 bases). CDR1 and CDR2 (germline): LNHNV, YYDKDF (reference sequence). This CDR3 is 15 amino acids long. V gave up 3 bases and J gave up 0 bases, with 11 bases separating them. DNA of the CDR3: TGTGCCACCAGCAGCCGACAGACGGCTAACTATGGCTACACCTTC. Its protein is CATSSRQTANYGYTF.

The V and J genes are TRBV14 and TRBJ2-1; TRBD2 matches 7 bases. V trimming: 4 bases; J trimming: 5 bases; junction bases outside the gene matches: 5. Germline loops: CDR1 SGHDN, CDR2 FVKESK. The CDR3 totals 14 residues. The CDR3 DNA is TGTGCCAGCAGCCGGCCCGGGACTAACAATGAGCAGTTCTTC. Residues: CASSRPGTNNEQFF.